The subject of this entry is one T cell receptor beta chain. This sample was taken from a study of spatial heterogeneity in lung cancer. At the level of the study: When available, follow-up PBMC samples taken a median of approximately 26 months after resection were sequenced. The mean occurrence of each unique TCR and UMI combination in raw reads exceeded 9.5.

TCR cDNA molecules were tagged individually, and each one carried a unique molecular identifier. Via MiXCR, TCRdb re-called the 5' RACE reads, giving one row per CDR3 protein. This sample carries roughly 15,000 distinct CDR3 sequences, 5% to 6.5% of them seen once, and the ten largest clones take around 25%. Time point denoted: blood at routine non-recurrence follow-up after resection. This TCR was recovered from a male donor with early-stage non-small cell lung cancer. The starting material was PBMCs, obtained at follow-up.

CDR3 coding DNA: TGCAGTGCTAGAAAACCACAGGGAGCGGGCACCGGGGAGCTGTTTTTT. This sequence encodes CSARKPQGAGTGELFF. V is TRBV20-1 and J is TRBJ2-2; D is tentatively TRBD1 or TRBD2 (6 bases each). The germline V gene encodes CDR1 DFQATT and CDR2 SNEGSKA (reference sequence). The CDR3 extends over 16 amino acids. The ends were cut back, 2 bases at V and 4 bases at J, with 17 bases in the middle.